The rows below give T cell receptor beta chains drawn from one sample of a study of neoadjuvant anti-PD-1 for oral cavity cancer. Only in-frame clones appear in the TCRdb table, and some are missing; sequencing was by immunoSEQ multiplex PCR. The sample lists tens of thousands of clones; 79% were seen once. Source: PBMCs, taken before nivolumab (anti-PD-1) treatment. These receptor sequences come from a person between 35 and 79 years old with oral cavity squamous cell carcinoma. The conserved cysteine and the conserved F or W are not part of the CDR3 here. The order of the fields is J gene, V gene, CDR3 length, CDR3 protein.

TRBJ1-6	TRBV13	12	ASSLSGRNSPLH
TRBJ2-1	TRBV10-2	12	ASQTGGSYNEQF
TRBJ1-1	TRBV19	14	ASRRPGTGGRTEAF
TRBJ2-1	TRBV7-8	10	ASRLRDSAQF
TRBJ1-1	TRBV29-1	10	SARPSKNEAF
TRBJ1-2	TRBV28	10	ASGSLNYGYT
TRBJ2-5	TRBV5-1	13	ASSLAAGFEETQY
TRBJ2-2	TRBV28	13	ASIAASANTGELF
TRBJ2-7	TRBV27	11	ASSLTSSYEQY
TRBJ2-5	TRBV7-2	11	ASSSHPDQTQY
TRBJ1-5	TRBV19	12	ASSILGYNQPQH